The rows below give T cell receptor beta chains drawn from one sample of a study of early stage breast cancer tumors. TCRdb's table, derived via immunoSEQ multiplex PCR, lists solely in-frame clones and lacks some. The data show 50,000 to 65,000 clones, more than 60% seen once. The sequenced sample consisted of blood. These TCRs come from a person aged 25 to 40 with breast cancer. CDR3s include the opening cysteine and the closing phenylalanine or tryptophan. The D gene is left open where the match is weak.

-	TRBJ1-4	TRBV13	CASSPGPPNGLANEKLFF	TGTGCCAGCAGCCCAGGACCCCCCAACGGCCTAGCTAATGAAAAACTGTTTTTT
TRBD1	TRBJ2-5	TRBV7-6	CASSLDRYQETQYF	TGTGCCAGCAGCTTGGACAGGTACCAAGAGACCCAGTACTTC
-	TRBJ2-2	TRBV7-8	CASSLMSGSNTGELFF	TGTGCCAGCAGCTTGATGAGCGGGTCTAACACCGGGGAGCTGTTTTTT
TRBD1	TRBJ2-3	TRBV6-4	CASSGGQGSTDTQYF	TGTGCCAGCAGTGGGGGACAGGGAAGCACAGATACGCAGTATTTT
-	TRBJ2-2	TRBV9	CASSVGHNTGELFF	TGTGCCAGCAGCGTAGGACACAACACCGGGGAGCTGTTTTTT
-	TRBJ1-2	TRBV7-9	CASSSIRVEDYGYTF	TGTGCCAGCAGCTCCATTAGAGTAGAGGACTATGGCTACACCTTC
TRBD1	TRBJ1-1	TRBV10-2	CASSESATGGRTEAFF	TGCGCCAGCAGTGAGTCGGCGACAGGGGGCAGGACTGAAGCTTTCTTT
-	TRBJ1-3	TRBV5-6	CASSLVAGYSGNTIYF	TGTGCCAGCAGCTTGGTAGCAGGCTACTCTGGAAACACCATATATTTT
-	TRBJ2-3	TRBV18	CASSAPSTDTQYF	TGTGCCAGCTCAGCGCCTAGCACAGATACGCAGTATTTT
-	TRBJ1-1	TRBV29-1	CSVEKGLNTEAFF	TGCAGCGTTGAAAAGGGACTGAACACTGAAGCTTTCTTT